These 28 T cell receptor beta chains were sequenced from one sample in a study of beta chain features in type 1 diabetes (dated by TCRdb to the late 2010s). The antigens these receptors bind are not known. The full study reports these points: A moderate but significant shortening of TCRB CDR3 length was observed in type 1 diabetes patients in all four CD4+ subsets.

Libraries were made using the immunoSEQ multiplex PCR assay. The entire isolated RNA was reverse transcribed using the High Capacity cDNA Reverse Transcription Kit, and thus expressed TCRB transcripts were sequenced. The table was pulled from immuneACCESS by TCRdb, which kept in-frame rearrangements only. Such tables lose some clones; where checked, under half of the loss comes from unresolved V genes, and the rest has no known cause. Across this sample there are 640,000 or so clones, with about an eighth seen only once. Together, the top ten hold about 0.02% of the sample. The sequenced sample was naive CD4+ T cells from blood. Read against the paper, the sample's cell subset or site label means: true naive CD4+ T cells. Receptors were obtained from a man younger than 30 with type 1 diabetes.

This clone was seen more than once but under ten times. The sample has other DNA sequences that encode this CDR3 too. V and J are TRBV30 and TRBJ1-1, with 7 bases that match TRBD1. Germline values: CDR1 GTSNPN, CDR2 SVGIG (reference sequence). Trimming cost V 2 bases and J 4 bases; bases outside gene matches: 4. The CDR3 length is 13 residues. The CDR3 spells CAWSRTGGTEAFF. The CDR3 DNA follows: TGTGCCTGGAGTAGGACAGGAGGCACTGAAGCTTTCTTT. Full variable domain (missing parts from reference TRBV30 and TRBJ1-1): SQTIHQWPATLVQPVGSPLSLECTVEGTSNPNLYWYRQAAGRGLQLLFYSVGIGQISSEVPQNLSASRPQDRQFILSSKKLLLSDSGFYLCAWSRTGGTEAFFGQGTRLTVV.

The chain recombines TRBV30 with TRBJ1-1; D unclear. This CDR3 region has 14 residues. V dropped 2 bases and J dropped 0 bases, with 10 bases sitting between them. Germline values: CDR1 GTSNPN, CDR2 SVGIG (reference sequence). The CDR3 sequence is CAWSTAQVNTEAFF. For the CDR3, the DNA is TGTGCCTGGAGTACAGCTCAAGTGAACACTGAAGCTTTCTTT.

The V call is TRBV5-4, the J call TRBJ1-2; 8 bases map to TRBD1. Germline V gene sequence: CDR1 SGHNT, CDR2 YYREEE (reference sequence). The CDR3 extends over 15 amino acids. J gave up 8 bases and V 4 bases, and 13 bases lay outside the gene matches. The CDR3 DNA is TGTGCCAGCAGCGAAAAAAGGACAGGGCCAGAGGGCTACACCTTC. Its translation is CASSEKRTGPEGYTF.

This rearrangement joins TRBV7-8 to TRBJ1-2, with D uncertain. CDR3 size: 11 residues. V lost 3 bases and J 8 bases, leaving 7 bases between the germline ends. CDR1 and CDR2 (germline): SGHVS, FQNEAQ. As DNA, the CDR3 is TGTGCCAGCAGCTTGCGGGAGGGCTACACCTTC. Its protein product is CASSLREGYTF.

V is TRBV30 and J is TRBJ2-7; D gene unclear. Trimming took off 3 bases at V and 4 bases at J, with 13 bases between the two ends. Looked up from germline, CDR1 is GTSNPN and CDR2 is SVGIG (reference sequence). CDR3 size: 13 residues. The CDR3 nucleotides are TGTGCCTGGAGCCCCCTAATACTTTACGAGCAGTACTTC. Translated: CAWSPLILYEQYF.

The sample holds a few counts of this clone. The CDR3 loop is CATRTVGGGAGYNEQFF. Here the CDR3 DNA reads TGTGCCACCAGGACAGTGGGCGGGGGGGCCGGCTACAATGAGCAGTTCTTC. The V and J genes are TRBV15 and TRBJ2-1, with 9 bases lining up with TRBD2. From germline, CDR1 is LNHNV and CDR2 YYDKDF (reference sequence). V lost 6 bases, J lost 3 bases, and 12 bases stayed unmatched. The CDR3 covers 17 residues.

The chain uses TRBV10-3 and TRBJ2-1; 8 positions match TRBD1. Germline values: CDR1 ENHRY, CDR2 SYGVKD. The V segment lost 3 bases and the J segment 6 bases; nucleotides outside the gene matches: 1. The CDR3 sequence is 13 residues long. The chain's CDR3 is CAISEQGGNEQFF. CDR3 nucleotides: TGTGCCATCAGTGAACAGGGGGGCAATGAGCAGTTCTTC.

CDR3 loop: CASSQDGTGETQYF. The CDR3 DNA follows: TGCGCCAGCAGCCAAGATGGGACAGGGGAGACCCAGTACTTC. This chain uses TRBV4-1 with TRBJ2-5; 9 bases agree with TRBD1. Germline CDR1 is MGHRA and CDR2 is YSYEKL. J lost 5 bases, V lost 0 bases, and 1 base had no gene match. The CDR3 has 14 residues.

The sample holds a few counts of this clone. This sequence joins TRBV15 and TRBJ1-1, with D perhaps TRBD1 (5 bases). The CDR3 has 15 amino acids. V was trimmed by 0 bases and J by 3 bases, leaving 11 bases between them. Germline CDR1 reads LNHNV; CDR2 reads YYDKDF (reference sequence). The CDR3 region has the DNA TGTGCCACCAGCAGAGACCCTGGGACGGACACTGAAGCTTTCTTT. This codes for CATSRDPGTDTEAFF. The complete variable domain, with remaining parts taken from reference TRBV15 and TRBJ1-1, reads DAMVIQNPRYQVTQFGKPVTLSCSQTLNHNVMYWYQQKSSQAPKLLFHYYDKDFNNEADTPDNFQSRRPNTSFCFLDIRSPGLGDTAMYLCATSRDPGTDTEAFFGQGTRLTVV.

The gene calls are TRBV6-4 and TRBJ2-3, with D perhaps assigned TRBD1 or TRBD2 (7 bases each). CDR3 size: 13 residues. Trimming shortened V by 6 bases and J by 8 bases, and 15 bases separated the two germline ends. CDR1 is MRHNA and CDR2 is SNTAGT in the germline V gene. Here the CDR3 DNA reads TGTGCCAGCAGACGAGACAGGGAGGGTACGCAGTATTTT. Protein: CASRRDREGTQYF.

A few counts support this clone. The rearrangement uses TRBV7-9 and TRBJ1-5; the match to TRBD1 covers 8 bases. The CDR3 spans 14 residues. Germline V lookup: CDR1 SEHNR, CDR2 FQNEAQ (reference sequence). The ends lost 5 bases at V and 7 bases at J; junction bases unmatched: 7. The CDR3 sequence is CASSTDRVRQPQHF. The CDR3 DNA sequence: TGTGCCAGCAGCACGGACAGGGTGCGGCAGCCCCAGCATTTT.

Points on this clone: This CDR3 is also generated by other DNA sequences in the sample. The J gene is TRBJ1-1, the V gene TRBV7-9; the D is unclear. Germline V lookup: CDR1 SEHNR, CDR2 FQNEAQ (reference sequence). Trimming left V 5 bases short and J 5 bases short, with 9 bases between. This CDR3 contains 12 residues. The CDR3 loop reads CASSPPGTEAFF. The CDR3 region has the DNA TGTGCCAGCAGCCCCCCGGGTACTGAAGCTTTCTTT.

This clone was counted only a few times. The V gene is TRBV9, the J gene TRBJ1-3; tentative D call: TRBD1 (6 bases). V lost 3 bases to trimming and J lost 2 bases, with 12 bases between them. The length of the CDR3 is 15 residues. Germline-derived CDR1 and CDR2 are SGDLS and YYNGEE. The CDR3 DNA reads TGTGCCAGCAGCGCAATAGGGGGAACTGGAAACACCATATATTTT. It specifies CASSAIGGTGNTIYF.

CDR3 in DNA: TGTGCCAGCAGTCGCGCACGGGTGACAGATACGCAGTATTTT. Its protein product is CASSRARVTDTQYF. The chain carries TRBV25-1 and TRBJ2-3; D is unresolved. Germline V gene sequence: CDR1 MGHDK, CDR2 SYGVNS. Trimming took 5 bases from V and 3 from J, leaving 12 bases between them. This CDR3 spans 14 amino acids.

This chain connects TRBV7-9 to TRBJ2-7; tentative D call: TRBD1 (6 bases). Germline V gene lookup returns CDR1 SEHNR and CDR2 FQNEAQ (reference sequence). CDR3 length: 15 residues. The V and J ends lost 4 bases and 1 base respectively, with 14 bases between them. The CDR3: CASSSKRTDSYEQYF. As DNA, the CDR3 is TGTGCCAGCAGCTCAAAACGGACAGATTCCTACGAGCAGTACTTC.

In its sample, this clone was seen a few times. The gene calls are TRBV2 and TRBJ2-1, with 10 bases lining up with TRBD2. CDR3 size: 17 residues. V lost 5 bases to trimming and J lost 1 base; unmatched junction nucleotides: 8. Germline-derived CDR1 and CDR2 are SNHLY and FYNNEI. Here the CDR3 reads CASSRFSGGLSYNEQFF. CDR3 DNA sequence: TGTGCCAGCAGTAGGTTTAGCGGGGGGTTATCCTACAATGAGCAGTTCTTC.

CDR3 in amino acids: CASSLTAGVGQPQHF. Here the CDR3 DNA reads TGTGCCAGCAGTTTAACGGCAGGGGTGGGACAGCCCCAGCATTTT. The chain has TRBV27 and TRBJ1-5; D is possibly TRBD1 (6 bases). Trimming took off 2 bases at V and 7 bases at J, with 15 bases between the two ends. This CDR3 region has 15 residues. Germline values: CDR1 MNHEY, CDR2 SMNVEV (reference sequence).

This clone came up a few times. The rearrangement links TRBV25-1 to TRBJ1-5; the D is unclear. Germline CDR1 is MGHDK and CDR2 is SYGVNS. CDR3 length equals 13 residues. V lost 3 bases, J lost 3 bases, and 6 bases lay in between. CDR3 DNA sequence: TGTGCCAGCAGTGAGAGCGTCAATCAGCCCCAGCATTTT. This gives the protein CASSESVNQPQHF.

The CDR3 DNA is TGTGCCAGCAGCGTAGTTGAGGGTACGCAGTATTTT. It specifies CASSVVEGTQYF. J is TRBJ2-3 and V is TRBV9; a weak D match, TRBD2 (5 bases). The CDR3 sequence is 12 residues long. CDR1 SGDLS and CDR2 YYNGEE come from the germline V gene. V shed 0 bases and J shed 8 bases, with 7 bases lying between them. Looking up the rest from reference TRBV9 and TRBJ2-3 gives the full variable domain: DSGVTQTPKHLITATGQRVTLRCSPRSGDLSVYWYQQSLDQGLQFLIQYYNGEERAKGNILERFSAQQFPDLHSELNLSSLELGDSALYFCASSVVEGTQYFGPGTRLTVL.

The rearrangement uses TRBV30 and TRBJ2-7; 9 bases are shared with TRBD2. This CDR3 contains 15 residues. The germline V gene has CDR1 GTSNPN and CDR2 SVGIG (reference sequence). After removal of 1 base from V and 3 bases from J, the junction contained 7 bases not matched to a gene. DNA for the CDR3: TGTGCCTGGAGTGACATAGCGGGGGCGATCTACGAGCAGTACTTC. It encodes CAWSDIAGAIYEQYF.

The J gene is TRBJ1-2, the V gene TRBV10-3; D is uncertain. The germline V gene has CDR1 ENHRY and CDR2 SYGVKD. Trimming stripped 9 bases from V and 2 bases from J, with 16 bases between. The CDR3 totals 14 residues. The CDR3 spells CAIRVQTENYGYTF. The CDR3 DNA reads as TGTGCCATTCGGGTCCAAACGGAGAACTATGGCTACACCTTC.

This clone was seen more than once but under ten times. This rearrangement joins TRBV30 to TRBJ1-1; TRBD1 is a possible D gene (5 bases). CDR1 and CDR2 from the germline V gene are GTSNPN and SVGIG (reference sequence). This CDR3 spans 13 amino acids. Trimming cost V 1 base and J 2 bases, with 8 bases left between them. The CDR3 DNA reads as TGTGCCTGGAGTGCCGGGGCAAACACTGAAGCTTTCTTT. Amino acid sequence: CAWSAGANTEAFF.

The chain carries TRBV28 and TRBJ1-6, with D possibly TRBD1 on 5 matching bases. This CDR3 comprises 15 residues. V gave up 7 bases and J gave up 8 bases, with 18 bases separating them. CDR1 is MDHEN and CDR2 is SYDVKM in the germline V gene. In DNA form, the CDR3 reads TGTGCCAGCACCTCGACAGACCGTGACTATTCACCCCTCCACTTT. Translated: CASTSTDRDYSPLHF.

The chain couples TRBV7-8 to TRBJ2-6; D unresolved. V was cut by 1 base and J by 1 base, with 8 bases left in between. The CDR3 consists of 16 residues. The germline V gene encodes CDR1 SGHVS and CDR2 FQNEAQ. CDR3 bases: TGTGCCAGCAGCTTAGTTTGGGGTTCTGGGGCCAACGTCCTGACTTTC. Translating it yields CASSLVWGSGANVLTF.

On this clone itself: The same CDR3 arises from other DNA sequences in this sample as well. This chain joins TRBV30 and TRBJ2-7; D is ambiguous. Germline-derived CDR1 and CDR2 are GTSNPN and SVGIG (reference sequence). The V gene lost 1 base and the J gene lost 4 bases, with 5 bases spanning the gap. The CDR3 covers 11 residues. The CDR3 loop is CAWSDSYEQYF. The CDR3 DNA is TGTGCCTGGAGTGACAGTTACGAGCAGTACTTC.

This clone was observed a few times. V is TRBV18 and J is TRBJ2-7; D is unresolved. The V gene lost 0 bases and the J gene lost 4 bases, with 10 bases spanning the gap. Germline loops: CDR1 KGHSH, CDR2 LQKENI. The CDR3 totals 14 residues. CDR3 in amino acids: CASSPPSYRYEQYF. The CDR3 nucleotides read TGTGCCAGCTCACCACCGAGTTATCGGTACGAGCAGTACTTC. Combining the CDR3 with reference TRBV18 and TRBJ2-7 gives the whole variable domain NAGVMQNPRHLVRRRGQEARLRCSPMKGHSHVYWYRQLPEEGLKFMVYLQKENIIDESGMPKERFSAEFPKEGPSILRIQQVVRGDSAAYFCASSPPSYRYEQYFGPGTRLTVT.

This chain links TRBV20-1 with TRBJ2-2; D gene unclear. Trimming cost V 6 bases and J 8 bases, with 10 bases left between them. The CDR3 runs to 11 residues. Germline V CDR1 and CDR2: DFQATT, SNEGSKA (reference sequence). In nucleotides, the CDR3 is TGCAGTGCCCCCTCGAGGGGGGAGCTGTTTTTT. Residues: CSAPSRGELFF.

In DNA form, the CDR3 reads TGCGCCAGCAGCTTGTGGGCAGGAACTAGCACAGATACGCAGTATTTT. Translation gives CASSLWAGTSTDTQYF. J is TRBJ2-3 and V is TRBV5-1; D call uncertain. Germline V gene lookup returns CDR1 SGHRS and CDR2 YFSETQ. Trimming pared 1 base from V and 0 bases from J, leaving 12 bases between. CDR3 length equals 16 residues.